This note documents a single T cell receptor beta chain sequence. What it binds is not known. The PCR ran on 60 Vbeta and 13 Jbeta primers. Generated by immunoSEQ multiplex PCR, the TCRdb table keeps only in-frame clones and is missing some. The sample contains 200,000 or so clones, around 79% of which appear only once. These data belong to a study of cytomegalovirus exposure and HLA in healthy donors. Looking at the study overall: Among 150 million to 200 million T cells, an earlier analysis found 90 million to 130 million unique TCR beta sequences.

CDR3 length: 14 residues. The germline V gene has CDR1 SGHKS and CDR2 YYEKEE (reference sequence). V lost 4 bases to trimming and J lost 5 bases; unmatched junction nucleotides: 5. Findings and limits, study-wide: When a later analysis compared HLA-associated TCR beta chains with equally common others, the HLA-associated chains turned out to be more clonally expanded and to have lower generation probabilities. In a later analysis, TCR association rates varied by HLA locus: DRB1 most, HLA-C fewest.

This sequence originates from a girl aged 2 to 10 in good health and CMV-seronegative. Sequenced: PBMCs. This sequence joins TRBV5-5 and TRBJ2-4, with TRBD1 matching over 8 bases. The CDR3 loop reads CASSPGQGENIQYF. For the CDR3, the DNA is TGTGCCAGCAGCCCAGGACAGGGAGAAAACATTCAGTACTTC. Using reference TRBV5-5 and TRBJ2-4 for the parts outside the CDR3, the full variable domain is DAGVTQSPTHLIKTRGQQVTLRCSPISGHKSVSWYQQVLGQGPQFIFQYYEKEERGRGNFPDRFSARQFPNYSSELNVNALLLGDSALYLCASSPGQGENIQYFGAGTRLSVL.